This T cell receptor (beta chain) was documented in a study of shared clonotypes between healthy human individuals. Overall study results and limits: Clonotype sharing across a few donors was observed for about 5.5% of naive CD4 clonotypes.

Germline V gene lookup returns CDR1 SNHLY and CDR2 FYNNEI. The J segment lost 2 bases and the V segment lost 6 bases, leaving 4 bases of the junction unmatched. This CDR3 has 15 amino acids. On this clone itself: As yet, its antigen is unknown.

Profiled with immunoSEQ multiplex PCR; TCRdb holds only in-frame clones, not every one. The table includes 950,000 to 1,300,000 clones, about 75% detected once. J is TRBJ2-3 and V is TRBV2, with 11 bases fitting TRBD2. The receptor was derived from a man aged 18 to 30 in good health. Material for sequencing was memory CD4+ T cells sorted from blood. Subset reported: CD45RA-negative fraction. Here the CDR3 reads CASRTSGVPTDTQYF. The DNA of the CDR3 is TGTGCCAGCAGGACTAGCGGGGTTCCCACAGATACGCAGTATTTT.